One TCR beta chain is described in this entry. During its preparation, the TCRbeta library received unique molecular identifiers. A single record per CDR3 protein comes from TCRdb applying MiXCR to the PCR reads. This sample yields approximately 240,000 distinct CDR3 sequences, of which around 9.5% are seen a single time; about 6.2% belongs to the top ten. The CDR3 has 15 amino acids. V was shortened by 4 bases and J by 4 bases, with 14 bases between the two germline ends. CDR1 and CDR2 (germline): MNHNS, SASEGT. The data derive from a study of T-cell reconstitution after alpha-beta-depleted transplantation in children.

The receptor comes from a human donor who donated a stem cell graft to a child with acute lymphoblastic leukemia. The material was PBMCs from the stem cell graft donor, obtained from the stem cell graft. The chain employs TRBV6-1 and TRBJ1-5, with D possibly being TRBD1 (6 bases). CDR3 sequence (DNA): TGTGCCAGCAGTGGCGGCCAGGGGAGAAATCAGCCCCAGCATTTT. Its translation: CASSGGQGRNQPQHF.